Shown below are 16 T cell receptor beta chains from a single sample sequenced in a study of blood T cell repertoires in COVID-19 (TCRdb year 2020). Library creation used the immunoSEQ multiplex PCR assay. Held by TCRdb, this immuneACCESS table contains in-frame sequences only and omits some clones. Under half of the omission traces to an unresolved V gene where checked; the cause of the rest is unknown. For this sample the table gives about 210,000 clones, of which approximately 81% were detected only once. The top ten constitute around 8.9% of the sample. Material for sequencing was PBMCs or T cells enriched from blood (not recorded which). These receptors were collected from a woman aged 45-60 years with acute COVID-19.

This sequence joins TRBV11-2 and TRBJ2-1, with TRBD2 matching 11 bases. The CDR3 totals 16 residues. Germline assignment: CDR1 SGHAT and CDR2 FQNNGV. With V trimmed by 3 bases and J by 9 bases, 10 bases remained unmatched. The CDR3: CASSLLLAGASREQFF. In DNA, the CDR3 is TGTGCCAGCAGCTTGTTACTAGCGGGAGCCAGTCGTGAGCAGTTCTTC.

The rearrangement joins TRBV6-5 to TRBJ1-2; TRBD1 might be the D (6 bases). Germline V gene sequence: CDR1 MNHEY, CDR2 SVGAGI. The CDR3 totals 15 residues. Trimming stripped 4 bases from V and 8 bases from J, with 20 bases between. The CDR3 nucleotides are TGTGCCAGCAGTTTTTCGAACGCGGGGGCGGGAGGCTACACCTTC. This gives the protein CASSFSNAGAGGYTF.

This chain uses TRBV18 with TRBJ2-7; D is possibly TRBD1 (5 bases). Germline V CDR1 and CDR2: KGHSH, LQKENI. The CDR3 totals 14 residues. V was clipped by 5 bases and J by 0 bases, with 11 bases between them. DNA for the CDR3: TGTGCCAGCTCAGTAGCAGGGTCCTCCTACGAGCAGTACTTC. Translation gives CASSVAGSSYEQYF. Based on the CDR3 plus reference TRBV18 and TRBJ2-7, the full variable domain is NAGVMQNPRHLVRRRGQEARLRCSPMKGHSHVYWYRQLPEEGLKFMVYLQKENIIDESGMPKERFSAEFPKEGPSILRIQQVVRGDSAAYFCASSVAGSSYEQYFGPGTRLTVT.

The chain recombines TRBV5-6 with TRBJ1-1; 11 bases fit TRBD1. CDR3 length: 16 amino acids. The V segment lost 2 bases and the J segment 2 bases; nucleotides outside the gene matches: 5. Germline loops: CDR1 SGHDT, CDR2 YYEEEE. Here the CDR3 reads CASSFFGTGGNTEAFF. CDR3 DNA: TGTGCCAGCAGCTTTTTCGGGACAGGGGGAAACACTGAAGCTTTCTTT.

The CDR3 loop reads CASSQLTSGQGASYEQYF. Written as DNA, the CDR3 is TGCGCCAGCAGCCAATTGACTTCGGGACAGGGGGCCTCCTACGAGCAGTACTTC. The rearrangement links TRBV5-1 to TRBJ2-7, with 12 bases aligning to TRBD1. CDR1 is SGHRS, CDR2 YFSETQ, per germline. The J segment lost 0 bases and the V segment lost 4 bases, leaving 11 bases of the junction unmatched. This CDR3 has 18 amino acids.

The CDR3 here is CATEGTYEQYF. DNA of the CDR3: TGTGCCACGGAGGGGACCTACGAGCAGTACTTC. The V gene is TRBV10-3, the J gene TRBJ2-7; D might be TRBD2 (6 bases). The CDR3 is made up of 11 amino acids. CDR1 and CDR2 (germline): ENHRY, SYGVKD. Trimming took off 10 bases at V and 2 bases at J, with 9 bases between the two ends.

This rearrangement joins TRBV9 to TRBJ1-4; D is uncertain. V was pared by 4 bases and J by 3 bases, with 16 bases between. The V gene's germline CDR1 is SGDLS and CDR2 YYNGEE. The CDR3 totals 16 residues. The CDR3, as DNA: TGTGCCAGCAGCCCCCGGGAGGGAGGTTCTAATGAAAAACTGTTTTTT. Amino acid sequence: CASSPREGGSNEKLFF. The variable domain in full, completed from reference TRBV9 and TRBJ1-4, reads DSGVTQTPKHLITATGQRVTLRCSPRSGDLSVYWYQQSLDQGLQFLIQYYNGEERAKGNILERFSAQQFPDLHSELNLSSLELGDSALYFCASSPREGGSNEKLFFGSGTQLSVL.

V usage is TRBV6-2 or TRBV6-3 and J usage is TRBJ2-1; a possible D gene is TRBD2 (6 bases). Per germline, CDR1 MNHEY and CDR2 SVGEGT. Trimming removed 3 bases from V and 0 bases from J, with 9 bases in between. This CDR3 contains 15 residues. CDR3 in amino acids: CASSYGGVSYNEQFF. CDR3 in DNA: TGTGCCAGCAGTTATGGCGGGGTCTCCTACAATGAGCAGTTCTTC.

On this clone: Other DNA sequences in the sample encode the same CDR3. The V gene is TRBV19, the J gene TRBJ2-2, with TRBD1 as a possible D gene (6 bases). V lost 3 bases and J 2 bases, leaving 10 bases between the germline ends. Germline V gene sequence: CDR1 LNHDA, CDR2 SQIVND (reference sequence). This CDR3 is 15 amino acids long. The DNA for the CDR3 is TGTGCCAGTAGTATCGGACAGAGAAACACCGGGGAGCTGTTTTTT. It encodes CASSIGQRNTGELFF.

V and J are TRBV4-3 and TRBJ1-1; the match to TRBD1 covers 7 bases. Per germline, CDR1 LGHNA and CDR2 YSLEER. V lost 0 bases to trimming and J lost 5 bases; unmatched junction nucleotides: 3. This CDR3 region has 14 residues. The CDR3 here is CASSQEQGSTEAFF. In DNA, the CDR3 is TGCGCCAGCAGCCAAGAACAGGGGAGTACTGAAGCTTTCTTT.

The J gene is TRBJ2-7, the V gene TRBV28, with 14 nucleotides matching TRBD2. Germline loops: CDR1 MDHEN, CDR2 SYDVKM. With V trimmed by 5 bases and J by 6 bases, 6 bases remained unmatched. CDR3 length equals 15 residues. The CDR3, as DNA: TGTGCCAGCAGTAAGAGGACTAGCGGGGGGAGCGAGCAGTACTTC. Translated: CASSKRTSGGSEQYF.

The CDR3 sequence is CASSQAPLPSGSMMLTQYF. For the CDR3, the DNA is TGCGCCAGCAGCCAAGCCCCCCTCCCCAGCGGGAGCATGATGTTGACCCAGTACTTC. The chain combines TRBV4-1 with TRBJ2-5; 8 positions agree with TRBD2. The CDR3 is made up of 19 amino acids. The ends lost 1 base at V and 7 bases at J; junction bases unmatched: 20. The V gene's germline CDR1 is MGHRA and CDR2 YSYEKL.

The chain combines TRBV15 with TRBJ2-3; the match to TRBD1 covers 9 bases. Germline trimming cut 1 base from V and 3 bases from J; bases unmatched to any gene: 2. Per the germline V gene, CDR1 is LNHNV and CDR2 is YYDKDF (reference sequence). The CDR3 is made up of 15 amino acids. This chain's CDR3 is CATSRGDRATDTQYF. In DNA, the CDR3 is TGTGCCACCAGCAGAGGGGACAGGGCGACAGATACGCAGTATTTT.

The chain recombines TRBV6-6 with TRBJ2-1, with TRBD1 matching 11 bases. The CDR3 consists of 15 residues. The germline V gene encodes CDR1 MNHNY and CDR2 SVGAGI (reference sequence). V shed 5 bases, J shed 8 bases, and the junction held 8 bases outside the gene matches. The CDR3 region is CASSHGDRGVDEQFF. The CDR3 DNA is TGTGCCAGCAGTCACGGGGACAGGGGGGTCGATGAGCAGTTCTTC.

This clone was observed once. The chain combines TRBV2 with TRBJ2-5; D might be TRBD2 (5 bases). Per the germline V gene, CDR1 is SNHLY and CDR2 is FYNNEI. Trimming removed 8 bases from V and 4 bases from J, with 8 bases in between. The CDR3 contains 11 residues. The CDR3 region is CASERLETQYF. CDR3 coding DNA: TGTGCCAGCGAGCGGTTAGAGACCCAGTACTTC.

The chain has TRBV6-5 and TRBJ1-2; 9 nucleotides match TRBD1. The CDR3 has 13 amino acids. The germline V gene encodes CDR1 MNHEY and CDR2 SVGAGI. V shed 8 bases, J shed 2 bases, and the junction held 3 bases outside the gene matches. CDR3 nucleotides: TGTGCCAGCGAGACAGGGGGAAACTATGGCTACACCTTC. Translation gives CASETGGNYGYTF.